The present TCR beta chain was sequenced within a study of OX40 agonist ivuxolimab in advanced cancers. Across the whole study: Cancers in dose escalation were hepatocellular, melanoma, renal cell and head and neck.

Repertoires were generated with immunoSEQ multiplex PCR, while TCRdb's copy carries only in-frame clones and drops some. The sample has around 67,000 clones, roughly 80% seen once. The CDR3 consists of 16 residues. Germline values: CDR1 SGDLS, CDR2 YYNGEE. After removal of 4 bases from V and 5 bases from J, the junction contained 11 bases not matched to a gene. The sample consisted of CD4+ or CD8+ T cells sorted from blood, taken in a trial of the OX40 agonist ivuxolimab. This receptor was taken from an adult with an advanced solid tumor such as melanoma, head and neck, liver or kidney cancer. The gene calls are TRBV9 and TRBJ2-2; 7 nucleotides match TRBD1. This chain's CDR3 is CASSFRQGEGTGELFF. CDR3 DNA: TGTGCCAGCAGCTTCCGACAGGGCGAAGGGACCGGGGAGCTGTTTTTT. The complete variable domain, with remaining parts taken from reference TRBV9 and TRBJ2-2, reads DSGVTQTPKHLITATGQRVTLRCSPRSGDLSVYWYQQSLDQGLQFLIQYYNGEERAKGNILERFSAQQFPDLHSELNLSSLELGDSALYFCASSFRQGEGTGELFFGEGSRLTVL.